The 22 T cell receptor beta chains below come from one sample, sequenced in a study of T cell responses to AZD1222 COVID-19 vaccine. Some clones are missing from TCRdb's copy, which holds only in-frame ones; the method was immunoSEQ multiplex PCR. Among 110,000 to 150,000 clones, 85% to 95% were seen once, and the ten largest hold approximately 12%. The sequencing here drew on peripheral blood, taken after recovery from COVID-19. Receptor source: an adult who had recovered from COVID-19.

The chain combines TRBV5-5 with TRBJ2-7; either TRBD1 or TRBD2 may supply D (5 bases each). The CDR3 has 14 residues. Germline V gene data show CDR1 as SGHKS and CDR2 as YYEKEE (reference sequence). Trimming shortened V by 4 bases and J by 2 bases, and 13 bases separated the two germline ends. The CDR3 DNA follows: TGTGCCAGCAGCACCGGGACGGTAACCTACGAGCAGTACTTC. Translation: CASSTGTVTYEQYF.

The chain has TRBV10-3 and TRBJ2-1, with 11 bases aligning to TRBD2. Germline trimming cut 6 bases from V and 9 bases from J; bases unmatched to any gene: 10. CDR1 ENHRY and CDR2 SYGVKD come from the germline V gene. CDR3 size: 15 residues. In nucleotides, the CDR3 is TGTGCCATCAGCTTAGCGGGAGGGGGACAAGGTGAGCAGTTCTTC. This translates into CAISLAGGGQGEQFF.

This chain uses TRBV11-2 with TRBJ2-7; 7 nucleotides align to TRBD1. Unmatched junction bases numbered 6, after V lost 0 bases and J lost 4 bases. The CDR3 has 15 amino acids. Germline V CDR1 and CDR2: SGHAT, FQNNGV. Written as DNA, the CDR3 is TGTGCCAGCAGCTTAGAACCGGGGACAGCATACGAGCAGTACTTC. Encoded protein: CASSLEPGTAYEQYF.

This clone was detected once. This chain joins TRBV7-8 and TRBJ2-3; D uncertain. There are 12 residues in the CDR3. Trimming cost V 7 bases and J 2 bases, with 7 bases left between them. CDR1 is SGHVS, CDR2 FQNEAQ, per germline. This CDR3 reads CASTWSTDTQYF. Here the CDR3 DNA reads TGTGCCAGCACTTGGTCCACAGATACGCAGTATTTT.

For the CDR3, the DNA is TGTGCCAGCAGTCACCGACAGGACACTGAAGCTTTCTTT. Translation gives CASSHRQDTEAFF. The chain recombines TRBV27 with TRBJ1-1, with D tentatively TRBD1 (6 bases). Deletions cut 5 bases from V and 3 bases from J, with 10 bases between. CDR1 and CDR2 (germline): MNHEY, SMNVEV (reference sequence). There are 13 residues in the CDR3.

This sequence joins TRBV28 and TRBJ2-7, with 11 bases that match TRBD2. The V segment lost 5 bases and the J segment 4 bases; nucleotides outside the gene matches: 13. The CDR3 consists of 17 residues. From germline, CDR1 is MDHEN and CDR2 SYDVKM. The chain's CDR3 is CASSRGLAGAPNYEQYF. The CDR3 nucleotides read TGTGCCAGCAGTAGAGGACTAGCGGGCGCCCCAAATTACGAGCAGTACTTC. The full variable domain, rest sourced from reference TRBV28 and TRBJ2-7, is DVKVTQSSRYLVKRTGEKVFLECVQDMDHENMFWYRQDPGLGLRLIYFSYDVKMKEKGDIPEGYSVSREKKERFSLILESASTNQTSMYLCASSRGLAGAPNYEQYFGPGTRLTVT.

The chain combines TRBV24-1 with TRBJ2-5, with TRBD2 identical over 8 bases. With V trimmed by 8 bases and J by 4 bases, 5 bases remained unmatched. Germline V lookup: CDR1 KGHDR, CDR2 SFDVKD. The CDR3 spans 13 residues. CDR3 amino acids: CATTGRAIETQYF. The DNA for the CDR3 is TGTGCCACCACCGGGAGGGCCATAGAGACCCAGTACTTC.

This sequence joins TRBV3-1 (or the pseudogene TRBV3-2) and TRBJ2-5, with a tentative D call TRBD1 (5 bases). The CDR3 length is 15 residues. Germline CDR1 reads LGHDT; CDR2 reads YNNKEL (reference sequence). V was pared by 0 bases and J by 2 bases, with 10 bases between. The CDR3 here is CASSQEWGPQETQYF. The CDR3 nucleotides are TGTGCCAGCAGCCAAGAATGGGGCCCGCAAGAGACCCAGTACTTC.

The CDR3 loop is CASSFGLAGYYEQYF. CDR3 DNA: TGTGCCAGCAGTTTTGGCCTAGCCGGGTACTACGAGCAGTACTTC. The chain recombines TRBV6-5 with TRBJ2-7, with D possibly being TRBD2 (5 bases). The CDR3 is 15 amino acids. Germline values: CDR1 MNHEY, CDR2 SVGAGI. Trimming stripped 4 bases from V and 3 bases from J, with 16 bases between.

V gene TRBV28 combines with J gene TRBJ2-7; D unresolved. The V gene's germline CDR1 is MDHEN and CDR2 SYDVKM. The CDR3 has 11 amino acids. Trimming stripped 5 bases from V and 2 bases from J, with 4 bases between. The CDR3 protein is CASSAPYEQYF. In nucleotides, the CDR3 is TGTGCCAGCAGTGCCCCCTACGAGCAGTACTTC.

The CDR3 spells CASSQNRGLGGTEAFF. The CDR3, as DNA: TGTGCCAGCAGCCAAAACAGGGGGCTCGGGGGGACTGAAGCTTTCTTT. This chain connects TRBV14 to TRBJ1-1, with 9 bases that match TRBD1. The CDR3 length is 16 residues. The germline gives CDR1 SGHDN, CDR2 FVKESK. Trimming removed 2 bases from V and 5 bases from J; junction bases left unmatched: 9.

The V gene is TRBV3-1 (or the pseudogene TRBV3-2), the J gene TRBJ2-4; 8 nucleotides match TRBD1. The V gene's germline CDR1 is LGHDT and CDR2 YNNKEL (reference sequence). Unmatched junction bases numbered 4, after V lost 2 bases and J lost 1 base. CDR3 length: 16 amino acids. DNA of the CDR3: TGTGCCAGCAGCCAAAGACAGGGGAGGGCCAAAAACATTCAGTACTTC. Its protein is CASSQRQGRAKNIQYF.

J is TRBJ1-6 and V is TRBV10-3, with D possibly being TRBD1 (5 bases). The ends were cut back, 11 bases at V and 5 bases at J, with 13 bases in the middle. The germline gives CDR1 ENHRY, CDR2 SYGVKD. The CDR3 extends over 13 amino acids. The CDR3 region is CASAGTNNSPLHF. The CDR3 DNA sequence: TGTGCCTCCGCTGGGACTAATAATTCACCCCTCCACTTT.

The V and J genes are TRBV15 and TRBJ1-5; D possibly corresponds to TRBD1 (6 bases). The germline gives CDR1 LNHNV, CDR2 YYDKDF (reference sequence). The V gene lost 1 base and the J gene lost 3 bases, with 7 bases spanning the gap. This CDR3 contains 14 residues. The CDR3, as DNA: TGTGCCACCAGCAGAGGGGGGGCCAATCAGCCCCAGCATTTT. As protein: CATSRGGANQPQHF.

V is TRBV5-6 and J is TRBJ2-3; D unresolved. The CDR3 loop spans 13 amino acids. Germline CDR1 reads SGHDT; CDR2 reads YYEEEE. The ends were cut back, 4 bases at V and 1 base at J, with 7 bases in the middle. The CDR3 coding sequence is TGTGCCAGCAGCCGATTGGGCACAGATACGCAGTATTTT. Its translation is CASSRLGTDTQYF.

The chain is built from TRBV7-9 and TRBJ2-7, with 7 nucleotides matching TRBD2. Trimming cost V 4 bases and J 4 bases; bases outside gene matches: 7. Germline V CDR1 and CDR2: SEHNR, FQNEAQ (reference sequence). The CDR3 extends over 14 amino acids. For the CDR3, the DNA is TGTGCCAGCAGCTCCCCGGGACTACCGTACGAGCAGTACTTC. This sequence encodes CASSSPGLPYEQYF.

The rearrangement uses TRBV5-1 and TRBJ2-1; 9 positions match TRBD2. The V gene end was trimmed by 3 bases and the J gene end by 0 bases; junction bases not matched to a gene: 7. Germline values: CDR1 SGHRS, CDR2 YFSETQ. This CDR3 region has 17 residues. DNA for the CDR3: TGCGCCAGCAGCTCGTCGACTAGCGGCAGCTCCTACAATGAGCAGTTCTTC. Its translation: CASSSSTSGSSYNEQFF. Variable domain in full (rest from reference TRBV5-1 and TRBJ2-1): KAGVTQTPRYLIKTRGQQVTLSCSPISGHRSVSWYQQTPGQGLQFLFEYFSETQRNKGNFPGRFSGRQFSNSRSEMNVSTLELGDSALYLCASSSSTSGSSYNEQFFGPGTRLTVL.

This sequence joins TRBV28 and TRBJ1-4; D is perhaps TRBD1 (5 bases). The germline gives CDR1 MDHEN, CDR2 SYDVKM. The V end was cut by 2 bases, the J end by 3 bases, with 10 bases between. This CDR3 has 15 amino acids. In nucleotides, the CDR3 is TGTGCCAGCAGTTTACCGACAGTCTCTAATGAAAAACTGTTTTTT. Protein sequence: CASSLPTVSNEKLFF.

This rearrangement joins TRBV4-1 to TRBJ1-2; 7 bases agree with TRBD1. Germline trimming cut 3 bases from V and 4 bases from J; bases unmatched to any gene: 11. The germline V gene has CDR1 MGHRA and CDR2 YSYEKL. The CDR3 has 16 amino acids. The CDR3 nucleotides are TGCGCCAGCAGCCATTCCCGACAGGGAGAGACCTATGGCTACACCTTC. This translates into CASSHSRQGETYGYTF.

The J gene is TRBJ2-7, the V gene TRBV27; 10 bases map to TRBD2. Losses at the gene ends were 5 bases for V and 1 base for J; bases not matched to a gene: 5. CDR1 MNHEY and CDR2 SMNVEV come from the germline V gene (reference sequence). The CDR3 sequence is 15 residues long. CDR3 sequence reads: CASSKTSGTSYEQYF. The DNA for the CDR3 is TGTGCCAGCAGTAAAACTAGCGGGACTTCCTACGAGCAGTACTTC.

The chain has TRBV7-9 and TRBJ2-7; 7 nucleotides match TRBD1. Looked up from germline, CDR1 is SEHNR and CDR2 is FQNEAQ (reference sequence). This CDR3 has 15 residues. The trim removed 3 bases at V and 0 bases at J, leaving 5 bases unmatched. The CDR3 sequence is CASSLPRQGSYEQYF. CDR3 sequence (DNA): TGTGCCAGCAGCTTGCCCCGACAGGGCTCCTACGAGCAGTACTTC.

This rearrangement joins TRBV12-3 or TRBV12-4 to TRBJ1-2; D gene uncertain. The CDR3 consists of 11 residues. The V gene lost 1 base and the J gene lost 8 bases, with 5 bases spanning the gap. The CDR3 region has the DNA TGTGCCAGCAGTTTAGGTTGGGGCTACACCTTC. Translated: CASSLGWGYTF.